Listed here are 22 T cell receptor beta chains from one sample, sequenced in a study of blood T cell repertoires in COVID-19. The method was immunoSEQ multiplex PCR; TCRdb's version includes in-frame clones alone and lacks a portion of them. The data contain 35,000 to 40,000 clones, around 77% of them singletons. The sequenced sample consisted of peripheral blood. The receptor set was obtained from an elderly man with active or convalescent COVID-19.

The chain joins TRBV2 to TRBJ2-2, with 7 nucleotides matching TRBD1. The CDR3 is 15 amino acids. The germline V gene has CDR1 SNHLY and CDR2 FYNNEI. V shed 6 bases, J shed 1 base, and the junction held 5 bases outside the gene matches. The CDR3 DNA reads as TGTGCCAGCAGCCTAGGGACAGAGAACACCGGGGAGCTGTTTTTT. It specifies CASSLGTENTGELFF.

This chain joins TRBV19 and TRBJ2-6; 10 bases agree with TRBD1. Trimming took 5 bases from V and 3 from J; bases not matched to a gene: 1. The CDR3 contains 15 residues. Germline V gives CDR1 LNHDA, CDR2 SQIVND (reference sequence). The DNA of the CDR3 is TGTGCCAGTAGTGACAGGGGGCGTGGGGCCAACGTCCTGACTTTC. Encoded protein: CASSDRGRGANVLTF.

The CDR3 DNA reads TGTGCCTGGAACGGACAGGTTCGGAACACTGAAGCTTTCTTT. Its protein product is CAWNGQVRNTEAFF. V and J are TRBV30 and TRBJ1-1, with TRBD1 matching 7 bases. Unmatched junction bases numbered 6, after V lost 4 bases and J lost 1 base. The CDR3 covers 14 residues. The germline V gene encodes CDR1 GTSNPN and CDR2 SVGIG (reference sequence).

The chain combines TRBV2 with TRBJ1-5; the match to TRBD1 covers 9 bases. CDR1 is SNHLY, CDR2 FYNNEI, per germline. The CDR3 sequence is 15 residues long. The junction had 4 bases not matched to a gene; V was cut back by 4 bases and J by 3 bases. The CDR3 sequence is CASSGTGAHNQPQHF. The CDR3 DNA is TGTGCCAGCAGTGGGACAGGGGCCCACAATCAGCCCCAGCATTTT.

The rearrangement uses TRBV9 and TRBJ2-7; 9 positions match TRBD2. The CDR3 extends over 15 amino acids. Germline V CDR1 and CDR2: SGDLS, YYNGEE. With 0 bases clipped from V and 6 bases from J, the junction kept 7 bases outside the gene matches. The CDR3 DNA sequence: TGTGCCAGCAGCGTAGTCCCTAGCGGGGTCCTCGAGCAGTACTTC. It yields the protein CASSVVPSGVLEQYF.

Comments on this clone: The junction departs from germline at one end; a sequencing error may be responsible. The chain employs TRBV7-7 and TRBJ2-5, with 8 bases fitting TRBD1. This CDR3 region has 15 residues. Germline-derived CDR1 and CDR2 are SSHAT and FNYEAQ (reference sequence). CDR3 DNA sequence: TGTGCTAGCAGCTTAGCGGCCAGGGGGCAGGGGACCCAGTACTTC. Protein product: CASSLAARGQGTQYF.

The rearrangement links TRBV21-1 to TRBJ1-5. TRBV21-1 is noted as a pseudogene. The CDR3 is 17 residues long. CDR3 in amino acids: CASSKDGPQEGNQPQHF. The CDR3 region has the DNA TGTGCCAGCAGCAAAGACGGCCCCCAGGAGGGGAATCAGCCCCAGCATTTT.

V and J are TRBV2 and TRBJ1-2; TRBD1 matches at 9 bases. The germline V gene encodes CDR1 SNHLY and CDR2 FYNNEI. The CDR3 runs to 14 residues. Trimming at V came to 8 bases and at J to 5 bases, leaving 9 bases not matched to a gene. The CDR3 spells CASAGTGWRYGYTF. In DNA, the CDR3 is TGTGCCAGCGCCGGGACAGGGTGGCGTTATGGCTACACCTTC.

V and J are TRBV15 and TRBJ1-5; D uncertain. Trimming took 0 bases from V and 0 from J, leaving 15 bases between them. This CDR3 region has 18 residues. CDR1 LNHNV and CDR2 YYDKDF come from the germline V gene (reference sequence). CDR3 sequence (DNA): TGTGCCACCAGCAGAGAATACACCACACGGGGTAGCAATCAGCCCCAGCATTTT. This gives the protein CATSREYTTRGSNQPQHF.

The J gene is TRBJ2-5, the V gene TRBV18; no reliable D call. CDR1 and CDR2 (germline): KGHSH, LQKENI. The CDR3 length is 13 residues. Trimming stripped 6 bases from V and 2 bases from J, with 10 bases between. The CDR3 spells CASSHGRQETQYF. DNA of the CDR3: TGTGCCAGCTCCCACGGTCGACAAGAGACCCAGTACTTC.

This chain links TRBV3-1 (or the pseudogene TRBV3-2) with TRBJ1-1, with 8 nucleotides matching TRBD1. The V and J ends lost 3 bases and 8 bases, in that order; junction bases with no gene match: 5. CDR1 LGHDT and CDR2 YNNKEL come from the germline V gene (reference sequence). The CDR3 length is 13 residues. The CDR3 DNA reads as TGTGCCAGCAGCCAGTCCCGGGACAGGGAAGCTTTCTTT. It specifies CASSQSRDREAFF.

V gene TRBV27 combines with J gene TRBJ2-7, with 7 bases identical to TRBD1. Germline CDR1 MNHEY, CDR2 SMNVEV (reference sequence). Trimming at V came to 4 bases and at J to 5 bases, leaving 8 bases not matched to a gene. CDR3 length equals 14 residues. CDR3 in DNA: TGTGCCAGCAGTTCTCTCGGACAGGCCCACGAGCAGTACTTC. This translates into CASSSLGQAHEQYF.

The CDR3 DNA sequence: TGCAGCGTTGAAGACAGCTCTGGAAACACCATATATTTT. Translated, it gives CSVEDSSGNTIYF. The chain recombines TRBV29-1 with TRBJ1-3; D gene ambiguous. The CDR3 is 13 residues long. V dropped 0 bases and J dropped 0 bases, with 3 bases sitting between them. The germline gives CDR1 SQVTM, CDR2 ANQGSEA. Supplemented by reference TRBV29-1 and TRBJ1-3, the full variable domain reads SAVISQKPSRDICQRGTSLTIQCQVDSQVTMMFWYRQQPGQSLTLIATANQGSEATYESGFVIDKFPISRPNLTFSTLTVSNMSPEDSSIYLCSVEDSSGNTIYFGEGSWLTVV.

The genes are TRBV28 and TRBJ2-3, with D perhaps matching TRBD2 (6 bases). Germline V gene data show CDR1 as MDHEN and CDR2 as SYDVKM. V dropped 4 bases and J dropped 3 bases, with 8 bases sitting between them. The CDR3 is made up of 13 amino acids. CDR3 nucleotides: TGTGCCAGCAGTTACCTAGCGACAGATACGCAGTATTTT. Translating gives CASSYLATDTQYF.

V and J are TRBV6-1 and TRBJ2-7, with 7 positions matching TRBD1. V shed 0 bases, J shed 2 bases, and the junction held 4 bases outside the gene matches. The CDR3 is 15 residues long. CDR1 and CDR2 (germline): MNHNS, SASEGT. The CDR3 nucleotides are TGTGCCAGCAGTGAAGCGCGGACAGGAGCCTACGAGCAGTACTTC. It encodes CASSEARTGAYEQYF.

This sequence joins TRBV6-1 and TRBJ2-7, with TRBD1 as a possible D gene (6 bases). Looked up from germline, CDR1 is MNHNS and CDR2 is SASEGT. V was shortened by 1 base and J by 4 bases, with 14 bases between the two germline ends. The CDR3 extends over 15 amino acids. The CDR3 DNA follows: TGTGCCAGCAGTGAAGGGCAGGGGCCCACTTACGAGCAGTACTTC. Translated: CASSEGQGPTYEQYF.

For the CDR3, the DNA is TGCGCCAGCAGTCCGGACAGGAACAATGAGCAGTTCTTC. It codes for CASSPDRNNEQFF. The rearrangement links TRBV5-1 to TRBJ2-1, with 7 bases fitting TRBD1. V dropped 5 bases and J dropped 5; count of bases not matched to a gene: 4. From germline, CDR1 is SGHRS and CDR2 YFSETQ. The CDR3 totals 13 residues.

The chain employs TRBV27 and TRBJ2-7; 8 positions agree with TRBD1. J gave up 7 bases and V 0 bases, and 8 bases lay outside the gene matches. The CDR3 has 15 residues. Germline V CDR1 and CDR2: MNHEY, SMNVEV (reference sequence). The CDR3 sequence: CASSLSVTGDREQYF. The CDR3 DNA is TGTGCCAGCAGTTTATCTGTGACAGGGGACAGGGAGCAGTACTTC.

The chain couples TRBV11-2 to TRBJ2-6, with D maybe TRBD1 (7 bases). The CDR3 extends over 18 amino acids. Germline V CDR1 and CDR2: SGHAT, FQNNGV. The V and J ends lost 6 bases and 1 base respectively, with 19 bases between them. The CDR3 region has the DNA TGTGCCAGCAGTCTCCCCGAGACAGGGACTTCTGGGGCCAACGTCCTGACTTTC. Translating gives CASSLPETGTSGANVLTF.

The chain employs TRBV7-2 and TRBJ1-2; weak D call: TRBD1 (6 bases). Trimming took off 5 bases at V and 4 bases at J, with 14 bases between the two ends. From germline, CDR1 is SGHTA and CDR2 FQGNSA. The length of the CDR3 is 14 residues. The CDR3 is CASSAPGGGYGYTF. CDR3 DNA: TGTGCCAGCAGCGCCCCGGGAGGGGGCTATGGCTACACCTTC.

The gene calls are TRBV5-6 and TRBJ1-5; D remains unclear. The CDR3 runs to 14 residues. Trimming left V 0 bases short and J 2 bases short, with 6 bases between. Germline V CDR1 and CDR2: SGHDT, YYEEEE. For the CDR3, the DNA is TGTGCCAGCAGCTTGGTGGGAGGCAATCAGCCCCAGCATTTT. Amino acids: CASSLVGGNQPQHF. The full variable domain, its missing parts supplied by reference TRBV5-6 and TRBJ1-5, is DAGVTQSPTHLIKTRGQQVTLRCSPKSGHDTVSWYQQALGQGPQFIFQYYEEEERQRGNFPDRFSGHQFPNYSSELNVNALLLGDSALYLCASSLVGGNQPQHFGDGTRLSIL.

The chain recombines TRBV3-1 (or the pseudogene TRBV3-2) with TRBJ2-1; maybe TRBD2 (6 bases). This CDR3 is 13 amino acids long. V was cut by 4 bases and J by 6 bases, with 10 bases left in between. Germline-derived CDR1 and CDR2 are LGHDT and YNNKEL (reference sequence). CDR3 residues: CASSPGGLNEQFF. DNA for the CDR3: TGTGCCAGCAGCCCTGGGGGACTCAATGAGCAGTTCTTC.